This T cell receptor beta chain was recorded in a study of PD-L1 blockade in urothelial cancer. Produced via immunoSEQ multiplex PCR; TCRdb's table is partial and in-frame only. The sample yields about 82,000 clones, 90% seen once. Worth noting for this clone: The antigen remains undetermined.

The study's findings and limits: Larger 3-week expansion of tumor-associated blood clones was seen in durable-benefit patients. Better progression-free and overall survival followed lower pretreatment blood clonality.

The clonotype comes from a man between 60 and 70 years old with urothelial cancer. The source was PBMCs, collected around atezolizumab (anti-PD-L1) treatment.

CDR3 amino acids: CASGQGPSYEQYF. CDR3 DNA sequence: TGCGCCAGCGGACAGGGTCCTTCCTACGAGCAGTACTTC. This chain joins TRBV10-2 and TRBJ2-7, with TRBD1 matching 8 bases. The CDR3 length is 13 residues. CDR1 and CDR2 from the germline V gene are WSHSY and SAAADI. J gave up 1 base and V 8 bases, and 4 bases lay outside the gene matches.